This is a list of T cell receptor beta chains from one sample in a study of T-cell reconstitution after alpha-beta-depleted transplantation in children. TCRdb reanalysed the PCR reads using MiXCR and keeps one entry per CDR3 protein. The repertoire holds 600,000 to 700,000 distinct CDR3 sequences, roughly 17% seen once, with approximately 1.1% in the top ten. Sequences were derived from PBMCs from the stem cell graft donor, sampled from the stem cell graft. Every receptor here comes from a human donor who donated a stem cell graft to a child with acute myeloid leukemia. Each CDR3 is given with its conserved first and last residue. D genes are given only for firm matches. The size entry is marked missing in some rows and otherwise reads once, few, many or a size class.

j_call clone_size d_call v_call cdr3_aa cdr3_nt
TRBJ1-5 - - TRBV6-1 CAPPGHYLYSNQPQHF TGTGCCCCCCCGGGACACTATCTCTATAGCAATCAGCCCCAGCATTTT
TRBJ2-1 - - TRBV5-1 CASSLVRGRNNEQFF TGCGCCAGCAGCTTGGTACGGGGGCGAAACAATGAGCAGTTCTTC
TRBJ2-5 many TRBD2 TRBV20-1 CSARVQAGGPETQYF TGCAGTGCTAGGGTCCAAGCGGGGGGGCCAGAGACCCAGTACTTC
TRBJ2-2 few - TRBV21-1 CASSRDREDGELFF TGTGCCAGCAGCCGGGACAGGGAAGACGGGGAGCTGTTTTTT
TRBJ1-3 - TRBD1 TRBV7-8 CASSLAGQRNTIYF TGTGCCAGCAGCTTAGCGGGACAGCGAAACACCATATATTTT
TRBJ2-2 many - TRBV20-1 CSARDGGDPTNTGELFF TGCAGTGCTAGAGATGGCGGCGACCCGACGAACACCGGGGAGCTGTTTTTT
TRBJ2-3 - TRBD2 TRBV6-1 CASSETTGGLDTQYF TGTGCCAGCAGTGAAACGACGGGGGGGCTAGATACGCAGTATTTT
TRBJ1-2 many - TRBV4-2 CASSPKVVQRDGYTF TGTGCCAGCAGCCCCAAGGTGGTGCAGAGGGATGGCTACACCTTC
TRBJ2-3 many TRBD1 TRBV7-9 CASSQTGSTDTQYF TGTGCCAGCAGCCAGACAGGGAGCACAGATACGCAGTATTTT
TRBJ2-1 - TRBD2 TRBV6-1 CASSLSGGLGFYEQFF TGTGCCAGCAGTCTGTCCGGGGGGTTGGGGTTCTATGAGCAGTTCTTC
TRBJ1-2 few - TRBV7-9 CASIGPRENYGYTF TGTGCCAGCATCGGCCCCCGGGAGAACTATGGCTACACCTTC
TRBJ1-1 many - TRBV20-1 CSAGGVPNTEAFF TGCAGTGCCGGGGGGGTCCCGAACACTGAAGCTTTCTTT
TRBJ1-5 many - TRBV12-3/TRBV12-4 CASRSTANQPQHF TGTGCCAGCAGGTCGACAGCTAATCAGCCCCAGCATTTT
TRBJ2-7 many - TRBV7-2 CASSESGQTYEQYF TGTGCCAGCAGCGAAAGCGGACAGACCTACGAGCAGTACTTC
TRBJ1-6 - - TRBV5-1 CASSLDRGSPLHF TGCGCCAGCAGCTTGGATCGAGGATCACCCCTCCACTTT
TRBJ2-5 many - TRBV20-1 CSAQEGASWETQYF TGCAGTGCTCAGGAAGGGGCTAGTTGGGAGACCCAGTACTTC
TRBJ2-2 - - TRBV7-9 CASSFQGMNTGELFF TGTGCCAGCAGCTTTCAGGGGATGAACACCGGGGAGCTGTTTTTT